The 10 T cell receptor beta chains listed next were all sequenced from one sample in a study of T cells in narcolepsy. Profiled with immunoSEQ multiplex PCR; TCRdb holds only in-frame clones, not every one. The table has some 30,000 clones, around three quarters seen once; the top ten hold less than 5%. Material: memory (CD45RA-) CD4+ T cells from blood. These receptors were taken from a human donor in good health.

The count of this clone is one. This sequence joins TRBV12-5 and TRBJ2-5, with D possibly TRBD1 on 5 matching bases. With 6 bases removed from V and 5 bases from J, the gap between germline ends came to 16 bases. In germline, CDR1 is LGHNT, CDR2 FRNRAP. The CDR3 runs to 14 residues. DNA of the CDR3: TGTGCTAGTGGGGTAGGGGCATTGCAGGAGACCCAGTACTTC. It specifies CASGVGALQETQYF.

V and J are TRBV10-1 and TRBJ1-2, with D hard to call. Trimming took off 4 bases at V and 6 bases at J, with 6 bases between the two ends. Germline CDR1 WNHNN, CDR2 SYGVQD (reference sequence). The CDR3 is 11 amino acids. The CDR3 DNA sequence: TGCGCCAGCAGTGGGCTTAATGGCTACACCTTC. Translating gives CASSGLNGYTF.

The rearrangement joins TRBV7-8 to TRBJ2-7; no definite D call. The CDR3 extends over 12 amino acids. Germline CDR1 SGHVS, CDR2 FQNEAQ. Trimming pared 5 bases from V and 3 bases from J, leaving 8 bases between. The CDR3 region is CASSPSGYEQYF. DNA for the CDR3: TGTGCCAGCAGCCCCTCGGGCTACGAGCAGTACTTC. Filled out from reference TRBV7-8 and TRBJ2-7, the complete variable domain reads GAGVSQSPRYKVAKRGQDVALRCDPISGHVSLFWYQQALGQGPEFLTYFQNEAQLDKSGLPSDRFFAERPEGSVSTLKIQRTQQEDSAVYLCASSPSGYEQYFGPGTRLTVT.

This chain joins TRBV5-1 and TRBJ2-7; 9 bases align to TRBD1. J lost 6 bases, V lost 6 bases, and 10 bases had no gene match. CDR3 length equals 14 residues. The V gene's germline CDR1 is SGHRS and CDR2 YFSETQ. The CDR3 DNA is TGCGCCAGCACCGGACCCGCGACAGGGGGCGAGCAGTACTTC. This translates into CASTGPATGGEQYF.

Points on this clone: The sample carries other DNA sequences with the same CDR3. The V call is TRBV6-5, the J call TRBJ2-2; a possible D gene is TRBD2 (6 bases). The germline gives CDR1 MNHEY, CDR2 SVGAGI. The V and J ends lost 9 bases and 0 bases respectively, with 8 bases between them. The CDR3 covers 13 residues. The CDR3 loop is CASRLANTGELFF. The CDR3 DNA reads as TGTGCCAGTAGACTAGCGAACACCGGGGAGCTGTTTTTT.

This chain connects TRBV19 to TRBJ2-1; TRBD2 aligns across 7 bases. The CDR3 is made up of 16 amino acids. Trimming cost V 8 bases and J 7 bases; bases outside gene matches: 17. The germline V gene encodes CDR1 LNHDA and CDR2 SQIVND (reference sequence). CDR3 region: CASRSGGLGSRNEQFF. CDR3 bases: TGTGCCAGTCGGTCTGGTGGACTAGGAAGTAGAAATGAGCAGTTCTTC.

The sample holds a few counts of this clone. The J gene is TRBJ1-1, the V gene TRBV12-5; TRBD1 might be the D (6 bases). The CDR3 length is 13 residues. Germline V lookup: CDR1 LGHNT, CDR2 FRNRAP. V lost 1 base and J lost 8, with 11 bases in between. Here the CDR3 reads CASGLAPGAEAFF. In DNA, the CDR3 is TGTGCTAGTGGTTTGGCCCCAGGGGCAGAAGCTTTCTTT.

This rearrangement joins TRBV7-6 to TRBJ1-1; a weak D match, TRBD1 (5 bases). Germline loops: CDR1 SGHVS, CDR2 FNYEAQ. This CDR3 spans 13 amino acids. Trimming removed 1 base from V and 8 bases from J, with 11 bases in between. The DNA for the CDR3 is TGTGCCAGCAGCTTAGTCCGGGGCGGCGAAGCTTTCTTT. Amino acid sequence: CASSLVRGGEAFF.

With respect to this clone: The junction departs from germline at one end; a sequencing error may be responsible. The V gene is TRBV25-1, the J gene TRBJ2-2; 9 bases match TRBD1. Germline values: CDR1 MGHDK, CDR2 SYGVNS. The CDR3 contains 18 residues. The CDR3 DNA follows: TGTGCCGGCAGTGGAGCACCCGGGACAGGGCATTACACCGGGGAGCTGTTTTTT. Encoded protein: CAGSGAPGTGHYTGELFF.

The CDR3 here is CAAGTESTDTQYF. The DNA of the CDR3 is TGTGCCGCCGGGACAGAGAGTACAGATACGCAGTATTTT. The chain joins TRBV6-5 to TRBJ2-3; 7 nucleotides align to TRBD1. CDR1 and CDR2 from the germline V gene are MNHEY and SVGAGI. The CDR3 runs 13 residues. V lost 11 bases, J lost 3 bases, and 8 bases stayed unmatched.